This T cell receptor beta chain was recorded in a study of PD-L1 blockade in urothelial cancer. Study as a whole: Before enrollment, 0 to 3 chemotherapy regimens had been given to patients. Median T cell yield from blood was 110,000 to 150,000.

The CDR3 spans 14 residues. Germline assignment: CDR1 SEHNR and CDR2 FQNEAQ (reference sequence). Trimming cost V 5 bases and J 0 bases, with 10 bases left between them. As for time point: pretreatment peripheral blood. Each patient gave between 1 and 8 samples, pretreatment and on-treatment. Profiling relied on immunoSEQ multiplex PCR, and the TCRdb table lists in-frame clones only, not all of them. The sample lists approximately 32,000 clones; approximately 80% were seen once. The input for sequencing was PBMCs, taken around atezolizumab (anti-PD-L1) treatment. This clonotype was sampled from a man between 60 and 70 years old with urothelial cancer. The genes are TRBV7-9 and TRBJ2-5; TRBD1 is a possible D gene (6 bases). CDR3 DNA: TGTGCCAGCAGCACCGACAGGTACCAAGAGACCCAGTACTTC. Amino acids: CASSTDRYQETQYF.